This T cell receptor beta chain was recovered during a study of cytomegalovirus exposure and HLA in healthy donors. As concerns this clone: As yet, its antigen is unknown.

In the PCR, 60 Vbeta and 13 Jbeta primers were used. Measured with immunoSEQ multiplex PCR; TCRdb has only the in-frame clones, and not every one. The table lists over 130,000 clones, about 80% of them singletons. Findings of the study overall: Several of the most significant clusters were apparently associated with common viral pathogens in a later analysis. Rare TCR sequences dominated, though some public TCRs recurred in many donors.

What was sequenced was PBMCs. This receptor was taken from a man younger than 40 in good health and CMV-seropositive.

DNA for the CDR3: TGTGCCAGCAGCTTAGAGGGGACTAGCGGGATTAGCTCCTACAATGAGCAGTTCTTC. Residues: CASSLEGTSGISSYNEQFF. The chain combines TRBV7-9 with TRBJ2-1; 13 nucleotides agree with TRBD2. The V gene's germline CDR1 is SEHNR and CDR2 FQNEAQ (reference sequence). V lost 1 base, J lost 0 bases, and 6 bases stayed unmatched. CDR3 length: 19 residues.